This section outlines one T cell receptor (beta chain) sequence together with its context. Which antigen it targets is not known. No base qualities exist here, and no much larger clone lies one base off it. Donors formed part of the validation cohort, which comprised 120 subjects and was distinct from the first cohort of under 850 subjects. This specimen comes from a study of cytomegalovirus exposure and HLA in healthy donors (dated 2017 in TCRdb). Turning to the overall study: According to a later analysis, one platform produced both the roughly 120 validation repertoires and the approximately 600 repertoires of the first cohort. The aim of the study was to test whether cataloging public T cell receptors could identify signatures of past pathogen exposure. Besides the first cohort of roughly 700 subjects, a separate validation cohort made up of roughly 120 different subjects was used. To predict cytomegalovirus infection status, the study combined high-throughput TCR immunosequencing, statistical association of individual TCRs with disease status, and machine learning.

The library was prepared using the immunoSEQ multiplex PCR assay. From the authors' description of their analysis: To diagnose cytomegalovirus status from the catalog of TCR beta chain sequences, a statistical classification framework was built. TCRdb carries this immuneACCESS record with in-frame sequences only. Its versions omit some clonotypes, under half of them owing to an unresolved V gene in the studies checked, with the rest unexplained. Clonal size and the V and J genes are those of that table, whereas D and trimming came from the DNA. The sample data list roughly 60,000 clones, and around nine tenths of these were observed just once. Around 2% of the sample rests with the top ten. Results and caveats for the whole study, not just this receptor: In the study, about 150 TCR beta chains were listed as associated with cytomegalovirus. Of the cluster scores, approximately 95% were above 0 in a later analysis, which found that TCRs clustered in the first cohort also tended to co-occur in the approximately 130 validation repertoires. A later analysis lacked HLA typing for the validation cohort, so it scored co-occurrence in that cohort across all 120 or so repertoires. The authors suggested that the approach could potentially be extended to other disease states and immunological phenotypes. Most TCR sequences were observed very rarely across donors, whereas some public TCRs were present in many individuals. Three of the identified cytomegalovirus-associated TCR beta chains were confirmed in vitro to be specific for cytomegalovirus antigens. The classifier was reported to diagnose cytomegalovirus status with high specificity and sensitivity in both the original and validation cohorts.

V is reduced by 7 bases and J by 2 bases, leaving a spacing of 13 bases between them. The CDR3, from cysteine to phenylalanine, totals 14 residues. The read is trimmed to its CDR3 DNA, 42 bases read in frame from base 1. As encoded in the germline V gene, CDR1 is MNHNS while CDR2 is SASEGT. Recombination linked TRBV6-1 to TRBJ2-3; a confident D gene designation cannot be given. The sample consisted of PBMCs. The sequence came from a woman aged 25 to 39 in good health and CMV-seronegative. The CDR3 is CASMLGLVTDTQYF. The nucleotides are TGTGCCAGCATGTTAGGCCTAGTCACAGATACGCAGTATTTT.